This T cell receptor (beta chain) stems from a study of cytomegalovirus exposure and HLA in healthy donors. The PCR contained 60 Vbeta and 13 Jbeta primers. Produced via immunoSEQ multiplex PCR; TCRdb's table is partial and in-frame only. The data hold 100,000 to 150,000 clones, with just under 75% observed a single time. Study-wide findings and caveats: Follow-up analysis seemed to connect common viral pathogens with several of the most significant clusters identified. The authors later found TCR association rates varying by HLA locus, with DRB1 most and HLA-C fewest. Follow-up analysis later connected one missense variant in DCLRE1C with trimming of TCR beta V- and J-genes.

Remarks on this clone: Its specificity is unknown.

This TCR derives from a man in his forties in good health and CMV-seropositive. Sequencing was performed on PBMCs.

CDR3: CASSRTWTGGVAFF. The CDR3 nucleotides are TGTGCCAGCAGCCGTACTTGGACAGGGGGCGTAGCTTTCTTT. The chain is built from TRBV14 and TRBJ1-1, with 11 bases aligning to TRBD1. The V gene end was trimmed by 4 bases and the J gene end by 10 bases; junction bases not matched to a gene: 8. The CDR3 sequence is 14 residues long. CDR1 and CDR2 from the germline V gene are SGHDN and FVKESK.